This note documents a single TCR beta chain sequence. The sample originates from a study of blood T cell repertoires in COVID-19. Study-level background: The United States, Italy and Spain supplied acute and convalescent COVID-19 samples. Sample material is recorded as cDNA or gDNA derived from T cells, B-cell-depleted T cells, or PBMCs.

Clones were read by immunoSEQ multiplex PCR, and TCRdb kept only the in-frame ones, dropping some. The sample consists of approximately 170,000 clones, approximately 79% of them appearing once. The germline CDR1 and CDR2 sequences are SGHRS and YFSETQ. Trimming at V came to 4 bases and at J to 4 bases, leaving 7 bases not matched to a gene. The CDR3 extends over 16 amino acids. This clonotype originated in a woman of 80 years or more with acute or convalescent COVID-19. This chain joins TRBV5-1 and TRBJ2-5; TRBD2 agrees at 13 bases. The specimen sequenced was peripheral blood. CDR3 protein: CASSLGLAGVRETQYF. CDR3 sequence (DNA): TGCGCCAGCAGCCTTGGACTAGCGGGAGTCAGAGAGACCCAGTACTTC.